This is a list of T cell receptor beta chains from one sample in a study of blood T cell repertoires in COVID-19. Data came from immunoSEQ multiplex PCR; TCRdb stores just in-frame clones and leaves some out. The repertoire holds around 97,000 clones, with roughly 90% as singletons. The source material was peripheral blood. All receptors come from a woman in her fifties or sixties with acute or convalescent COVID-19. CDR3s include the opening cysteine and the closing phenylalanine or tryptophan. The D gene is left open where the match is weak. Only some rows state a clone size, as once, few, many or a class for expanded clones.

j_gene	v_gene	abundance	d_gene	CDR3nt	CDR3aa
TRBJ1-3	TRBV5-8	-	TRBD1	TGTGCCAGCGAGAGGGGGACAGGGGTTCGTTCTGGAAACACCATATATTTT	CASERGTGVRSGNTIYF
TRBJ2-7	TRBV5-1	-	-	TGCGCCAGCAGCCCCAATACAGGGATCGGATCCTACGAGCAGTACTTC	CASSPNTGIGSYEQYF
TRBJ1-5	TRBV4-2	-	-	TGTGCCAGCAGCCAAGATGGGGGGGAGAATCAGCCCCAGCATTTT	CASSQDGGENQPQHF
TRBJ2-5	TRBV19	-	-	TGTGCCAGTAGACCCTCAGGTCCCTTAGAGACCCAGTACTTC	CASRPSGPLETQYF
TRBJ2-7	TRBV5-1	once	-	TGCGCCAGCAGCCACGGTTACGAGCAGTACTTC	CASSHGYEQYF
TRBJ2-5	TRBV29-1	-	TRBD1	TGCAGCGTTGACAGGGGGCTCCAAGAGACCCAGTACTTC	CSVDRGLQETQYF
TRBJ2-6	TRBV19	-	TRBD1	TGTGCCAGTAGTACCCGACAGGGGGGCCCCACTGGGGCCAACGTCCTGACTTTC	CASSTRQGGPTGANVLTF
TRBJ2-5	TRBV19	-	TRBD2	TGTGCCAGTACCCGGACTAGCGGGAGGGAAGAGACCCAGTACTTC	CASTRTSGREETQYF
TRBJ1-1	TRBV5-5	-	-	TGTGCCAGCAGCTTGGAGATACATGAAGCTTTCTTT	CASSLEIHEAFF
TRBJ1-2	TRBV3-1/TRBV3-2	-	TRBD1	TGTGCCAGCAGCTACCAGGACAGGGGAATGAGCTACACCTTC	CASSYQDRGMSYTF
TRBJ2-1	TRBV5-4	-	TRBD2	TGTGCCAGCAGCTTCAAACGGGAGGTGCACAATGAGCAGTTCTTC	CASSFKREVHNEQFF
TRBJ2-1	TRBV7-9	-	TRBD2	TGTGCCAGCAGCCCATTAGCGGGATTATACAATGAGCAGTTCTTC	CASSPLAGLYNEQFF
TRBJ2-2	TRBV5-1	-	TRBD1	TGCGCCAGCAGCTTGGTGGGACAGGGGAACACCGGGGAGCTGTTTTTT	CASSLVGQGNTGELFF
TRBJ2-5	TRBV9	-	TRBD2	TGTGCCAGCAGCTCTAGCGGAGTTCAAGAGACCCAGTACTTC	CASSSSGVQETQYF
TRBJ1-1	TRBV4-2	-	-	TGTGCCAGCAGCCAAGTTCAGTCCGCTTTT	CASSQVQSAF
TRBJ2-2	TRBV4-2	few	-	TGTGCCAGCAGCCAGAGGACAGCGGAGAGCGGGGAGCTGTTTTTT	CASSQRTAESGELFF
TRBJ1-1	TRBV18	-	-	TGTGCCAGCTCACTCTCCCGGGGTAAGATGAACACTGAAGCTTTCTTT	CASSLSRGKMNTEAFF
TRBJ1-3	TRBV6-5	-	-	TGTGCCAGCAGTAAGACAGGAAACACCATATATTTT	CASSKTGNTIYF
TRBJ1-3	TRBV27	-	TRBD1	TGTGCCAGCAGTCCAACAGGGGTGGCTGGAAACACCATATATTTT	CASSPTGVAGNTIYF
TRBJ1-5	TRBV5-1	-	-	TGCGCCAGCAGCGGTACGGGTGATCAGCCCCAGCATTTT	CASSGTGDQPQHF
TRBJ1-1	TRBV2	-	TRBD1	TGTGCCAGCAGTGAGCGACAGGGGTATGAAGCTTTCTTT	CASSERQGYEAFF
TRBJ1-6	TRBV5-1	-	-	TGCGCCAGCAGCTTGCAGGGGCGTGCCTCCTATAATTCACCCCTCCACTTT	CASSLQGRASYNSPLHF
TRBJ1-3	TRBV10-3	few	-	TGTGCCATCAGGGACAGTACTCCTGGAAACACCATATATTTT	CAIRDSTPGNTIYF
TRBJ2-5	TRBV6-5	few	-	TGTGCCAGCAGGACTTCCGGGACACCTAAAGAGACCCAGTACTTC	CASRTSGTPKETQYF
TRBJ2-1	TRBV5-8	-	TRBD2	TGTGCCAGCAGCTTAAGGGTCCTAGCGGGAGGTAGCAATGAGCAGTTCTTC	CASSLRVLAGGSNEQFF
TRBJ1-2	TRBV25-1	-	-	TGTGCCAGCAATTCCCGGGACACCTATGGCTACACCTTC	CASNSRDTYGYTF
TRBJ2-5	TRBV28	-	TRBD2	TGTGCCAGCAGTCCCTCCGGGACTAGCACCGAGACCCAGTACTTC	CASSPSGTSTETQYF
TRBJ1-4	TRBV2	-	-	TGTGCCAGCAGTACAAATGAAAAACTGTTTTTT	CASSTNEKLFF
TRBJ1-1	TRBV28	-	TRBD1	TGTGCCAGCAGTCCGCGACAGGGGTCTACTGGGAACACTGAAGCTTTCTTT	CASSPRQGSTGNTEAFF
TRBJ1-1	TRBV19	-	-	TGTGCCAGTAGCGTCGGAGTGAGGACTGAAGCTTTCTTT	CASSVGVRTEAFF
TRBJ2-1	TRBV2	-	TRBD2	TGTGCCAGCAGCCTAGCGGGAGGAGGGATCGATGAGCAGTTCTTC	CASSLAGGGIDEQFF
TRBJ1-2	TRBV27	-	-	TGTGCCAGCAGACCCGGACAGACCGGTAACTATGGCTACACCTTC	CASRPGQTGNYGYTF